A single sample gave rise to the 15 T cell receptor beta chains below, sequenced in a study of T cells in Graves' hyperthyroidism and ophthalmopathy. The TCR beta CDR3 regions underwent amplification using RNA transcripts as the source. The TCR CDR3 first-round RT-PCR relied on the HTBI primer set. TCRdb analysed the multiplex PCR reads with MiXCR anew, one entry per CDR3 protein. Of approximately 300,000 distinct CDR3 sequences listed, roughly 15% are singletons. The specimen was blood. These receptors all stem from a man under 40 with Graves' hyperthyroidism.

This clonotype showed up many times. This chain connects TRBV12-3 or TRBV12-4 to TRBJ1-5, with D possibly TRBD1 on 5 matching bases. Trimming took 1 base from V and 6 from J, leaving 10 bases between them. CDR3 length: 14 residues. The CDR3: CASSLGAGRQPQHF. Here the CDR3 DNA reads TGTGCCAGCAGTTTAGGGGCAGGGCGTCAGCCCCAGCATTTT.

The V and J genes are TRBV28 and TRBJ2-1; no firm D call. Looked up from germline, CDR1 is MDHEN and CDR2 is SYDVKM. The CDR3 contains 14 residues. V was pared by 3 bases and J by 1 base, with 7 bases between. CDR3 sequence reads: CASSLTRSYNEQFF. In nucleotides, the CDR3 is TGTGCCAGCAGTTTGACGCGGTCCTACAATGAGCAGTTCTTC.

This clonotype showed up many times. The V call is TRBV5-5, the J call TRBJ2-1; D gene ambiguous. The V and J ends lost 0 bases and 2 bases respectively, with 9 bases between them. Per the germline V gene, CDR1 is SGHKS and CDR2 is YYEKEE (reference sequence). The CDR3 is made up of 15 amino acids. CDR3 region: CASSLVPGTYNEQFF. As DNA, the CDR3 is TGTGCCAGCAGCTTGGTTCCGGGTACCTACAATGAGCAGTTCTTC. Based on the CDR3 plus reference TRBV5-5 and TRBJ2-1, the full variable domain is DAGVTQSPTHLIKTRGQQVTLRCSPISGHKSVSWYQQVLGQGPQFIFQYYEKEERGRGNFPDRFSARQFPNYSSELNVNALLLGDSALYLCASSLVPGTYNEQFFGPGTRLTVL.

The sample holds a few counts of this clonotype. A read error may be the cause here, since a much bigger clone is one base away. This CDR3 reads CVSSHAQGYYGYTF. The CDR3 DNA reads TGTGTCAGCAGCCACGCCCAGGGTTACTATGGCTACACCTTC. V usage is TRBV3-1 and J usage is TRBJ1-2; D might be TRBD1 (5 bases). Germline V lookup: CDR1 LGHDT, CDR2 YNNKEL (reference sequence). This CDR3 contains 14 residues.

This clonotype showed up many times. The CDR3 sequence: CASRSWGRTLEETQYF. CDR3 DNA: TGTGCCAGCAGGAGTTGGGGGAGGACCTTGGAAGAGACCCAGTACTTC. The chain carries TRBV6-1 and TRBJ2-5, with D possibly TRBD2 on 6 matching bases. V was cut by 6 bases and J by 3 bases, with 20 bases left in between. Germline V gene data show CDR1 as MNHNS and CDR2 as SASEGT. The CDR3 has 16 residues.

The chain joins TRBV30 to TRBJ2-3; 7 nucleotides line up with TRBD2. The CDR3 runs 13 residues. From germline, CDR1 is GTSNPN and CDR2 SVGIG (reference sequence). The V gene end was trimmed by 4 bases and the J gene end by 5 bases; junction bases not matched to a gene: 6. The CDR3 is CAWTRGELDTQYF. CDR3 bases: TGTGCCTGGACCCGGGGGGAGTTAGATACGCAGTATTTT.

This clonotype was seen ten or more times. The V call is TRBV11-2, the J call TRBJ2-3, with D hard to call. The V gene lost 3 bases and the J gene lost 6 bases, with 10 bases spanning the gap. This CDR3 has 13 residues. The V gene's germline CDR1 is SGHAT and CDR2 FQNNGV. CDR3 loop: CASSFSDADTQYF. CDR3 in DNA: TGTGCCAGCAGCTTTTCCGATGCCGATACGCAGTATTTT. Based on the CDR3 plus reference TRBV11-2 and TRBJ2-3, the full variable domain is EAGVAQSPRYKIIEKRQSVAFWCNPISGHATLYWYQQILGQGPKLLIQFQNNGVVDDSQLPKDRFSAERLKGVDSTLKIQPAKLEDSAVYLCASSFSDADTQYFGPGTRLTVL.

This chain joins TRBV20-1 and TRBJ2-5; 10 nucleotides match TRBD2. V dropped 5 bases and J dropped 4; count of bases not matched to a gene: 13. This CDR3 spans 16 amino acids. The germline CDR1 and CDR2 sequences are DFQATT and SNEGSKA (reference sequence). The CDR3 DNA sequence: TGCAGTGCTCACCCCACTCGGACTAGCGGCCGAGAGACCCAGTACTTC. Protein sequence: CSAHPTRTSGRETQYF.

In this sample, this clonotype turned up many times. At one boundary the junction diverges from the germline segment, which might be a read error. The rearrangement links TRBV7-7 to TRBJ2-5; D call uncertain. Per the germline V gene, CDR1 is SSHAT and CDR2 is FNYEAQ (reference sequence). The CDR3 is 13 residues long. The CDR3 DNA is TGTGCTAGCAGCATAAACGACCGCGAGGCCCAGTACTTC. Encoded protein: CASSINDREAQYF.

This clonotype appeared many times. The rearrangement uses TRBV12-3 or TRBV12-4 and TRBJ2-5, with 12 bases aligning to TRBD2. The CDR3 runs to 14 residues. Germline trimming cut 5 bases from V and 5 bases from J; bases unmatched to any gene: 3. The CDR3 DNA sequence: TGTGCCAGCAGTACGACTAGCGGGAGTGAGACCCAGTACTTC. Encoded protein: CASSTTSGSETQYF.

The rearrangement links TRBV24-1 to TRBJ2-3, with a weak D call TRBD1 (8 bases). This CDR3 region has 16 residues. Germline CDR1 and CDR2: KGHDR and SFDVKD. Trimming took 4 bases from V and 4 from J, leaving 17 bases between them. For the CDR3, the DNA is TGTGCCACCAGTGACTTAGGACAGGGAGGGTCAGATACGCAGTATTTT. This encodes CATSDLGQGGSDTQYF.

The chain joins TRBV15 to TRBJ2-1; D call uncertain. CDR1 is LNHNV, CDR2 YYDKDF, per germline (reference sequence). V lost 3 bases to trimming and J lost 10 bases, with 7 bases between them. The CDR3 is 11 residues long. DNA for the CDR3: TGTGCCACCAGCAGTTCAGGCGAGCAGTTCTTC. Translating it yields CATSSSGEQFF.

This clonotype was seen only a few times. The V call is TRBV2, the J call TRBJ2-2; D might be TRBD1 (6 bases). V lost 8 bases and J lost 0, with 7 bases in between. The V gene's germline CDR1 is SNHLY and CDR2 FYNNEI. The length of the CDR3 is 13 residues. CDR3 sequence (DNA): TGTGCCAGCGACAGGACGAACACCGGGGAGCTGTTTTTT. Amino acid sequence: CASDRTNTGELFF.

The J gene is TRBJ2-3, the V gene TRBV5-8; the D gene is possibly TRBD1 (5 bases). This CDR3 contains 15 residues. V was trimmed by 0 bases and J by 3 bases, leaving 11 bases between them. Germline loops: CDR1 SGHTS, CDR2 YDEGEE. CDR3 sequence (DNA): TGTGCCAGCAGCTTGGCGGGCAGGGTAACAGATACGCAGTATTTT. Encoded protein: CASSLAGRVTDTQYF.

This clonotype appeared many times. The chain combines TRBV12-3 or TRBV12-4 with TRBJ1-2; tentative D call: TRBD1 (5 bases). Trimming took 4 bases from V and 5 from J, leaving 8 bases between them. The CDR3 consists of 12 residues. The chain's CDR3 is CASSYRQYGYTF. The CDR3 coding sequence is TGTGCCAGCAGTTACAGACAGTATGGCTACACCTTC.